This passage covers 28 T cell receptor beta chains from one sample sequenced in a study of blood T cell repertoires in COVID-19. Profiled with immunoSEQ multiplex PCR; TCRdb holds only in-frame clones, not every one. The sample yields more than 85,000 clones, about four fifths seen once. Sequencing was performed on peripheral blood. The receptors were gathered from a man older than 75 with acute or convalescent COVID-19.

The rearrangement uses TRBV19 and TRBJ2-7, with 11 bases identical to TRBD2. Germline values: CDR1 LNHDA, CDR2 SQIVND (reference sequence). This CDR3 region has 13 residues. V was clipped by 11 bases and J by 2 bases; unmatched bases: 5. CDR3 in DNA: TGTGCCTGTTCACTAGCGGGAGCCTACGAGCAGTACTTC. It encodes CACSLAGAYEQYF.

The V and J genes are TRBV28 and TRBJ1-2; D call uncertain. The CDR3 contains 13 residues. Germline-derived CDR1 and CDR2 are MDHEN and SYDVKM. Trimming removed 7 bases from V and 1 base from J, with 10 bases in between. The CDR3, as DNA: TGTGCCAGCAAGACGGGAAATAACTATGGCTACACCTTC. Amino acid sequence: CASKTGNNYGYTF.

The J gene is TRBJ2-7, the V gene TRBV18; the D gene is possibly TRBD1 (6 bases). CDR3 length: 14 amino acids. Germline V gives CDR1 KGHSH, CDR2 LQKENI. Between the trimmed V and J ends, which lost 0 bases and 5 bases, there was a span of 11 bases. This CDR3 is CASSPPAGENEQYF. Written as DNA, the CDR3 is TGTGCCAGCTCACCACCGGCAGGGGAGAACGAGCAGTACTTC.

In this sample, this clone turned up once. The V call is TRBV6-5, the J call TRBJ2-7, with D possibly being TRBD2 (6 bases). The ends were cut back, 7 bases at V and 4 bases at J, with 14 bases in the middle. CDR1 MNHEY and CDR2 SVGAGI come from the germline V gene. The CDR3 totals 13 residues. For the CDR3, the DNA is TGTGCCAGCACCCGGGGGTTAGCGTACGAGCAGTACTTC. Amino acid sequence: CASTRGLAYEQYF.

Concerning this clone: Other DNA sequences from this sample encode an identical CDR3 as well. The chain links TRBV9 to TRBJ2-6; D is undetermined. The V gene's germline CDR1 is SGDLS and CDR2 YYNGEE. The CDR3 sequence is 13 residues long. The germline V and J ends were trimmed by 1 base and 4 bases, with 3 bases remaining between them. CDR3 sequence (DNA): TGTGCCAGCAGCGTATCAGGGGCCAACGTCCTGACTTTC. This encodes CASSVSGANVLTF.

This sequence joins TRBV4-1 and TRBJ2-7; TRBD1 matches at 7 bases. Per the germline V gene, CDR1 is MGHRA and CDR2 is YSYEKL. The junction had 2 bases not matched to a gene; V was cut back by 1 base and J by 2 bases. The CDR3 spans 14 residues. Here the CDR3 DNA reads TGCGCCAGCAGCCAAGCGGACAGGCCCTACGAGCAGTACTTC. The encoded protein is CASSQADRPYEQYF.

The chain is built from TRBV30 and TRBJ1-5; D unclear. The CDR3 is made up of 14 amino acids. Trimming removed 4 bases at V and 2 bases at J, with 12 bases between. Germline V gives CDR1 GTSNPN, CDR2 SVGIG (reference sequence). CDR3 in DNA: TGTGCCTGGAACGGAGCTCGGGGCAATCAGCCCCAGCATTTT. Amino acid sequence: CAWNGARGNQPQHF.

CDR3 residues: CASSQGQFYGYTF. The CDR3 DNA follows: TGTGCCAGCAGCCAAGGACAGTTCTATGGCTACACCTTC. This rearrangement joins TRBV14 to TRBJ1-2; tentatively, D is TRBD1 (5 bases). The CDR3 is 13 amino acids. V was trimmed by 1 base and J by 4 bases, leaving 7 bases between them. Germline V lookup: CDR1 SGHDN, CDR2 FVKESK.

The chain is built from TRBV5-4 and TRBJ2-3; TRBD1 is a possible D gene (6 bases). Trimming stripped 3 bases from V and 3 bases from J, with 11 bases between. The CDR3 runs to 14 residues. From germline, CDR1 is SGHNT and CDR2 YYREEE (reference sequence). The CDR3 DNA follows: TGTGCCAGCAGCTCCAAAACAGGGACAGATACGCAGTATTTT. This encodes CASSSKTGTDTQYF.

The chain has TRBV5-1 and TRBJ1-1; D possibly corresponds to TRBD1 (5 bases). The germline V and J ends were trimmed by 1 base and 6 bases, with 19 bases remaining between them. CDR1 is SGHRS and CDR2 is YFSETQ in the germline V gene. This CDR3 is built from 16 residues. The CDR3 DNA is TGCGCCAGCAGCTTGTTTCCCCCAGGGTTATTCTCTGAAGCTTTCTTT. Residues: CASSLFPPGLFSEAFF.

The V and J genes are TRBV7-2 and TRBJ1-2, with TRBD1 identical over 11 bases. Per germline, CDR1 SGHTA and CDR2 FQGNSA. Unmatched junction bases numbered 9, after V lost 1 base and J lost 8 bases. The CDR3 length is 16 residues. CDR3 in DNA: TGTGCCAGCAGCTTAGTTTCAGGACAGGGGGCATTGGGCTACACCTTC. This gives the protein CASSLVSGQGALGYTF.

The chain carries TRBV27 and TRBJ2-1; TRBD2 is a possible D gene (6 bases). In germline, CDR1 is MNHEY, CDR2 SMNVEV (reference sequence). Trimming took off 1 base at V and 6 bases at J, with 10 bases between the two ends. The CDR3 contains 14 residues. The CDR3 DNA reads TGTGCCAGCAGTTTATGGGGGGACGTCAATGAGCAGTTCTTC. Translation: CASSLWGDVNEQFF.

The chain joins TRBV24-1 to TRBJ2-3; 9 bases align to TRBD1. This CDR3 has 16 residues. Germline CDR1 and CDR2: KGHDR and SFDVKD. V was pared by 6 bases and J by 2 bases, with 8 bases of the junction left unmatched. CDR3 nucleotide sequence: TGTGCCACCAGTTCTCGGACAGGGGATACCACAGATACGCAGTATTTT. Translation: CATSSRTGDTTDTQYF.

This clone was seen once. The chain is built from TRBV5-1 and TRBJ2-5; D possibly corresponds to TRBD2 (6 bases). The germline V gene encodes CDR1 SGHRS and CDR2 YFSETQ. The V and J ends lost 0 bases and 4 bases respectively, with 13 bases between them. The CDR3 covers 15 residues. The CDR3 bases are TGCGCCAGCAGCTTGGGGACTACCCGACTAGAGACCCAGTACTTC. Translation: CASSLGTTRLETQYF.

The V call is TRBV28, the J call TRBJ1-1, with a weak D call TRBD1 (5 bases). This CDR3 has 15 residues. Deletions cut 1 base from V and 1 base from J, with 10 bases between. Germline V CDR1 and CDR2: MDHEN, SYDVKM. The CDR3 DNA reads as TGTGCCAGCAGTTTATCAGGGCCCGCGAACACTGAAGCTTTCTTT. This codes for CASSLSGPANTEAFF.

The chain is built from TRBV7-2 and TRBJ1-1, with 8 bases lining up with TRBD1. The CDR3 has 15 amino acids. Germline CDR1 SGHTA, CDR2 FQGNSA. The junction had 7 bases not matched to a gene; V was cut back by 5 bases and J by 2 bases. Written as DNA, the CDR3 is TGTGCCAGCAGCCCAAGACAGGGGTTAAACACTGAAGCTTTCTTT. Residues: CASSPRQGLNTEAFF.

This rearrangement joins TRBV6-5 to TRBJ2-1, with 9 bases fitting TRBD1. Germline values: CDR1 MNHEY, CDR2 SVGAGI. The CDR3 loop spans 14 amino acids. Unmatched junction bases numbered 7, after V lost 6 bases and J lost 7 bases. As DNA, the CDR3 is TGTGCCAGCAGCATCTTACAGGGGGCAAATGAGCAGTTCTTC. It codes for CASSILQGANEQFF.

The chain uses TRBV7-2 and TRBJ1-1; D is perhaps TRBD1 (6 bases). This CDR3 region has 14 residues. The V gene's germline CDR1 is SGHTA and CDR2 FQGNSA. Trimming removed 1 base at V and 8 bases at J, with 14 bases between. The CDR3: CASSLGQGSGEAFF. CDR3 coding DNA: TGTGCCAGCAGCTTAGGGCAGGGGTCAGGGGAAGCTTTCTTT.

This clone was detected ten times or more. This rearrangement joins TRBV4-1 to TRBJ1-5; TRBD1 matches 9 bases. Germline-derived CDR1 and CDR2 are MGHRA and YSYEKL. There are 16 residues in the CDR3. The trim removed 2 bases at V and 1 base at J, leaving 3 bases unmatched. For the CDR3, the DNA is TGCGCCAGCAGCCAAATACAGGGGGCAAGCAATCAGCCCCAGCATTTT. Encoded protein: CASSQIQGASNQPQHF.

The CDR3 DNA reads TGTGCCAGCTCACCATTAGGCACAGATACGCAGTATTTT. Protein: CASSPLGTDTQYF. The chain joins TRBV18 to TRBJ2-3; D gene unclear. V lost 2 bases and J 1 base, leaving 4 bases between the germline ends. CDR3 size: 13 residues. The germline CDR1 and CDR2 sequences are KGHSH and LQKENI.

The V and J genes are TRBV5-1 and TRBJ2-5, with 11 bases fitting TRBD1. Germline CDR1 and CDR2: SGHRS and YFSETQ. The J segment lost 0 bases and the V segment lost 3 bases, leaving 4 bases of the junction unmatched. The CDR3 has 16 residues. The CDR3 spells CASSSGTGGYQETQYF. The DNA for the CDR3 is TGCGCCAGCAGCTCCGGGACAGGGGGTTACCAAGAGACCCAGTACTTC.

This chain connects TRBV28 to TRBJ1-1, with D perhaps matching TRBD1 (5 bases). In germline, CDR1 is MDHEN, CDR2 SYDVKM. With 4 bases removed from V and 8 bases from J, the gap between germline ends came to 11 bases. This CDR3 is 12 amino acids long. CDR3 nucleotide sequence: TGTGCCAGCAGTTCGATAGACAGCGAAGCTTTCTTT. It codes for CASSSIDSEAFF. The variable domain in full, with the rest retrieved from reference TRBV28 and TRBJ1-1, is DVKVTQSSRYLVKRTGEKVFLECVQDMDHENMFWYRQDPGLGLRLIYFSYDVKMKEKGDIPEGYSVSREKKERFSLILESASTNQTSMYLCASSSIDSEAFFGQGTRLTVV.

The chain is built from TRBV5-5 and TRBJ2-1, with 12 nucleotides matching TRBD2. The CDR3 has 16 amino acids. V lost 0 bases and J lost 3; bases outside the gene matches: 1. Germline V gene sequence: CDR1 SGHKS, CDR2 YYEKEE (reference sequence). This chain's CDR3 is CASSLGLAGDYNEQFF. The CDR3 DNA sequence: TGTGCCAGCAGCTTGGGACTAGCGGGAGACTACAATGAGCAGTTCTTC.

This clone was observed a few times. The chain carries TRBV7-2 and TRBJ2-1; 13 bases are shared with TRBD2. J was trimmed by 8 bases and V by 7 bases; bases with no gene match: 8. This CDR3 has 15 amino acids. CDR1 is SGHTA, CDR2 FQGNSA, per germline. This CDR3 is CASTDRTSGSDEQFF. The CDR3 bases are TGTGCCAGCACAGACAGGACTAGCGGGAGCGATGAGCAGTTCTTC.

The V and J genes are TRBV7-9 and TRBJ1-1; 7 bases fit TRBD1. CDR1 SEHNR and CDR2 FQNEAQ come from the germline V gene (reference sequence). J lost 8 bases, V lost 3 bases, and 6 bases had no gene match. The CDR3 has 13 residues. For the CDR3, the DNA is TGTGCCAGCAGCTTGACAGGGCTTAGCGAAGCTTTCTTT. This encodes CASSLTGLSEAFF.

The rearrangement links TRBV11-1 to TRBJ2-1, with TRBD2 identical over 12 bases. CDR3 length: 17 amino acids. The germline gives CDR1 SGHAT, CDR2 FQDESV (reference sequence). The junction had 8 bases not matched to a gene; V was cut back by 0 bases and J by 8 bases. As DNA, the CDR3 is TGTGCCAGCAGCTTAGCGGGGCTAGCGGGAGGGCCCCATGAGCAGTTCTTC. Translation: CASSLAGLAGGPHEQFF.

The chain employs TRBV14 and TRBJ1-2; no reliable D call. Trimming removed 4 bases from V and 4 bases from J, with 10 bases in between. CDR1 and CDR2 (germline): SGHDN, FVKESK. This CDR3 contains 13 residues. DNA of the CDR3: TGTGCCAGCAGCCCTCAGACACTCTATGGCTACACCTTC. Its protein is CASSPQTLYGYTF.

The chain recombines TRBV28 with TRBJ2-5; 7 bases map to TRBD2. Germline loops: CDR1 MDHEN, CDR2 SYDVKM. This CDR3 is 15 amino acids long. With 5 bases clipped from V and 4 bases from J, the junction kept 10 bases outside the gene matches. CDR3 DNA sequence: TGTGCCAGCAGTCGGGGCCCGTGGGGGGGAGAGACCCAGTACTTC. Protein: CASSRGPWGGETQYF.